This T cell receptor beta chain was retrieved from a study of T cells expressing NK-cell markers. Study outcomes and limitations: Researchers report these clonotypes also headed the CD3+CD56-NKG2C+ fraction in a few donors. Nothing established the HCMV specificity of expanded NKG2C+ T cell clones. The study found dominant NKG2C+ clonotypes at about 1.0-7.5% of CD8+ T cells in about 6 donors.

In regard to this clonotype: The antigen remains undetermined.

Germline loops: CDR1 SGHTA, CDR2 FQGNSA. The CDR3 is made up of 15 amino acids. TCRdb re-called the 5' RACE reads and catalogs CDR3 proteins one per entry, DNA excluded. The specimen's table records some 410,000 distinct CDR3 sequences. This TCR was sampled from a woman between 18 and 69 years old in good health. This chain uses TRBV7-2 with TRBJ2-3; the D call from TCRdb, TRBD1, cannot be confirmed without DNA. Specimen: blood T cells: a sorted CD56 or NKG2C T cell subset, CD4+ or CD8+ T cells, or bulk PBMC T cells (not recorded which). CDR3 amino acids: CASNDRPGPPDTQYF.